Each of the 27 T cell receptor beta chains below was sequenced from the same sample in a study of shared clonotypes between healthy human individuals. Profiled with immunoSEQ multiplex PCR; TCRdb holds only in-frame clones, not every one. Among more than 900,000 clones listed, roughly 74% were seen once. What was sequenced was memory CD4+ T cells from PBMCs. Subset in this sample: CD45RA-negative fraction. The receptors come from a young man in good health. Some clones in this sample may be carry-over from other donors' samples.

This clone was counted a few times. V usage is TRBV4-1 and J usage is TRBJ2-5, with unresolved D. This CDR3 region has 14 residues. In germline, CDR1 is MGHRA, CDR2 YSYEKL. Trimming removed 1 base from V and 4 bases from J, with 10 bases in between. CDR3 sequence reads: CASSQVLGSETQYF. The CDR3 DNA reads TGCGCCAGCAGCCAAGTTCTCGGCTCAGAGACCCAGTACTTC.

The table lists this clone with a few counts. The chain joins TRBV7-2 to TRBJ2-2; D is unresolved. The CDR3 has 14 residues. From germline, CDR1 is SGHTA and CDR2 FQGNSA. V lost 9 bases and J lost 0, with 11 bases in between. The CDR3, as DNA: TGTGCCAGAGACACCTACACGAACACCGGGGAGCTGTTTTTT. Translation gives CARDTYTNTGELFF.

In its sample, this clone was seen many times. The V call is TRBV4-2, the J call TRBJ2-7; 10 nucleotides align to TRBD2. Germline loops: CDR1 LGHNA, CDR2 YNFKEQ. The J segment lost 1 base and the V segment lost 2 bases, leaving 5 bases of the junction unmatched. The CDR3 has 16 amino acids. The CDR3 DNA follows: TGTGCCAGCAGCCAATCCTCTAGCGGGGGATCCTACGAGCAGTACTTC. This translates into CASSQSSSGGSYEQYF.

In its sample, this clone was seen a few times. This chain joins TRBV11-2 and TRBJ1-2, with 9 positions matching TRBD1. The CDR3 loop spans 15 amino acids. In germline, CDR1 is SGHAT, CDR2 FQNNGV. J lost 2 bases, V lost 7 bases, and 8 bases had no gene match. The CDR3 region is CASTLTGGSNYGYTF. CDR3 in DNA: TGTGCCAGCACCTTGACAGGGGGGTCAAACTATGGCTACACCTTC.

The CDR3 region is CASSLARPTYEQYF. The CDR3 DNA is TGTGCCAGCAGCTTAGCGCGCCCCACCTACGAGCAGTACTTC. The genes are TRBV7-2 and TRBJ2-7, with D unresolved. V was shortened by 0 bases and J by 2 bases, with 8 bases between the two germline ends. CDR1 SGHTA and CDR2 FQGNSA come from the germline V gene. This CDR3 has 14 residues.

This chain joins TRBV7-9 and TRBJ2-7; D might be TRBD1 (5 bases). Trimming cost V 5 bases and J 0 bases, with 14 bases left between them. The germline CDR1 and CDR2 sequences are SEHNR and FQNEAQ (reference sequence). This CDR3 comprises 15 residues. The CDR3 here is CASSPRQKLSYEQYF. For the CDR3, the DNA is TGTGCCAGCAGCCCGCGACAGAAACTCTCCTACGAGCAGTACTTC.

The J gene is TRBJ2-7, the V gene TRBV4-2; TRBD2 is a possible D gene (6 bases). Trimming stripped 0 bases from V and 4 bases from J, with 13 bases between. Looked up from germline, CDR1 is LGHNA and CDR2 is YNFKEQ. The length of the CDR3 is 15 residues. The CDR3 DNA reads TGTGCCAGCAGCCAAGAAAGAACAGGAGGGTACGAGCAGTACTTC. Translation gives CASSQERTGGYEQYF.

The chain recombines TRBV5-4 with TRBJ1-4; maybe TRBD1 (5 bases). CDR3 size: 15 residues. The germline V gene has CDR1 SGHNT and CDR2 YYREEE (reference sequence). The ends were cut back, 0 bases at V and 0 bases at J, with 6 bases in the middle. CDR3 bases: TGTGCCAGCAGCTTGGGGGGCTCAACTAATGAAAAACTGTTTTTT. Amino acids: CASSLGGSTNEKLFF.

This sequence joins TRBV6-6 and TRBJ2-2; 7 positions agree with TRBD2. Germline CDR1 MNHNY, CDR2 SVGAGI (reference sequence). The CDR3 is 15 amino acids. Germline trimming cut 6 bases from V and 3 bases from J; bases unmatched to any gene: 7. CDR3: CASRVGTTHTGELFF. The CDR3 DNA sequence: TGTGCCAGCAGGGTCGGGACTACCCACACCGGGGAGCTGTTTTTT.

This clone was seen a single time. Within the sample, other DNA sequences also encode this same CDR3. The CDR3 bases are TGTGCCAGCAGCTTAGGTGGAGCCTCTGGAAACACCATATATTTT. This gives the protein CASSLGGASGNTIYF. This chain links TRBV7-9 with TRBJ1-3; D uncertain. In germline, CDR1 is SEHNR, CDR2 FQNEAQ (reference sequence). V was cut by 1 base and J by 0 bases, with 7 bases left in between. CDR3 size: 15 residues.

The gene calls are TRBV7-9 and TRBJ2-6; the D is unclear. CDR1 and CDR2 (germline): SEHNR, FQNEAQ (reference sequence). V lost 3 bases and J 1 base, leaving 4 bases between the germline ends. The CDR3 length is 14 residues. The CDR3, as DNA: TGTGCCAGCAGCTTTCCATCTGGGGCCAACGTCCTGACTTTC. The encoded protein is CASSFPSGANVLTF.

The CDR3 DNA is TGTGCCAGCAGCTCCCAGACTGGGGCGACCGGGGAGCTGTTTTTT. Protein sequence: CASSSQTGATGELFF. The chain joins TRBV5-4 to TRBJ2-2; TRBD1 is a possible D gene (5 bases). Germline V gene lookup returns CDR1 SGHNT and CDR2 YYREEE (reference sequence). The CDR3 totals 15 residues. The V gene lost 3 bases and the J gene lost 5 bases, with 14 bases spanning the gap.

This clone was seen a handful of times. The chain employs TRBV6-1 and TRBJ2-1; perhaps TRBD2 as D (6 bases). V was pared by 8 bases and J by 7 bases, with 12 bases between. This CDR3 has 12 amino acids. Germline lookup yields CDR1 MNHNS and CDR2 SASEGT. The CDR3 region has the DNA TGTGCCAGCGGGGCAGGGAGGAATGAGCAGTTCTTC. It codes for CASGAGRNEQFF.

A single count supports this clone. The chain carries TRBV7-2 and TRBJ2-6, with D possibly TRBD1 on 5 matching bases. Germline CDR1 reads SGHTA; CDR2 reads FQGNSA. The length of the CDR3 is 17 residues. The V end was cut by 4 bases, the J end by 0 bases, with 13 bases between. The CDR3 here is CASSSIDSLSGANVLTF. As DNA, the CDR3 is TGTGCCAGCAGCTCGATCGACAGCCTCTCTGGGGCCAACGTCCTGACTTTC.

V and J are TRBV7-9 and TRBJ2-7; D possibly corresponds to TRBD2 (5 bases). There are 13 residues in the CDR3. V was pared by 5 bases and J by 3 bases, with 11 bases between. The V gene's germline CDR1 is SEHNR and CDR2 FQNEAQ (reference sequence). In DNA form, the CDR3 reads TGTGCCAGCAGCCCGGACTCCGACTACGAGCAGTACTTC. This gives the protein CASSPDSDYEQYF. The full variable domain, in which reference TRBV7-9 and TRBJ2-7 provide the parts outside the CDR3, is DTGVSQNPRHKITKRGQNVTFRCDPISEHNRLYWYRQTLGQGPEFLTYFQNEAQLEKSRLLSDRFSAERPKGSFSTLEIQRTEQGDSAMYLCASSPDSDYEQYFGPGTRLTVT.

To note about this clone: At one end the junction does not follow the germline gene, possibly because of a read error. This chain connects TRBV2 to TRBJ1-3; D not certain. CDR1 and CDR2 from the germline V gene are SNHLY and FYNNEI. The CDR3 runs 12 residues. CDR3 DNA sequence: TGTGCCAGCAGTGATTTTGTGGTGAGACCCCATTTT. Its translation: CASSDFVVRPHF. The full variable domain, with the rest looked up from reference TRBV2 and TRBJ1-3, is EPEVTQTPSHQVTQMGQEVILRCVPISNHLYFYWYRQILGQKVEFLVSFYNNEISEKSEIFDDQFSVERPDGSNFTLKIRSTKLEDSAMYFCASSDFVVRPHFGEGSWLTVV.

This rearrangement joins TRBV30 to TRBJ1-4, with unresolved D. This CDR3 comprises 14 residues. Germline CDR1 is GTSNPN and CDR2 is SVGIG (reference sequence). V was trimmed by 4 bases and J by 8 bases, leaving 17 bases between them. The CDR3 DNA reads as TGTGCCTGGACCCTTGGAGAGACTGGAGAAAAACTGTTTTTT. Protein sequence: CAWTLGETGEKLFF.

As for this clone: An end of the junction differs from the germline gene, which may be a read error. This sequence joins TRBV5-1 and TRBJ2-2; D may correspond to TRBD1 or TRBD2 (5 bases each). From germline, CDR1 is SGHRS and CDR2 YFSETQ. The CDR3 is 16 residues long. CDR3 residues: CASRLQGSPNTGELLF. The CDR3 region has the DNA TGCGCCAGTCGACTTCAGGGATCGCCGAACACCGGGGAGCTGCTTTTT. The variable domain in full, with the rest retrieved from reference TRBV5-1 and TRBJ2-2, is KAGVTQTPRYLIKTRGQQVTLSCSPISGHRSVSWYQQTPGQGLQFLFEYFSETQRNKGNFPGRFSGRQFSNSRSEMNVSTLELGDSALYLCASRLQGSPNTGELLFGEGSRLTVL.

CDR3 bases: TGTGCCAGCTCACCCCAGGGGCCGGGGTCCTACAATGAGCAGTTCTTC. This encodes CASSPQGPGSYNEQFF. The J gene is TRBJ2-1, the V gene TRBV18; TRBD1 might be the D (6 bases). The germline CDR1 and CDR2 sequences are KGHSH and LQKENI. There are 16 residues in the CDR3. V lost 3 bases and J lost 1, with 13 bases in between.

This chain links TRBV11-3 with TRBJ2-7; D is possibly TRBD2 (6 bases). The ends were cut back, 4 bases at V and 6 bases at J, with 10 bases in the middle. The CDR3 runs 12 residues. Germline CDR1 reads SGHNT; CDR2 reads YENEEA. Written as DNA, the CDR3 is TGTGCCAGCAGCTCGACTAGTTCCGAGCAGTACTTC. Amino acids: CASSSTSSEQYF.

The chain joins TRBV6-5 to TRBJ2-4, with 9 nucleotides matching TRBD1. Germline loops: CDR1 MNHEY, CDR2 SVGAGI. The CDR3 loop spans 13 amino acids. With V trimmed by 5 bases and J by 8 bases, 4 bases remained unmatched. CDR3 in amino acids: CASSLRDRDIQYF. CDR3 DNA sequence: TGTGCCAGCAGTCTCCGGGACAGGGACATTCAGTACTTC.

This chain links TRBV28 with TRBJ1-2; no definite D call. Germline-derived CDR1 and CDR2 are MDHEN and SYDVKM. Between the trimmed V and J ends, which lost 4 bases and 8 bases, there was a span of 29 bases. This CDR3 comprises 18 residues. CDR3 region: CASSSNWRRQTSPGGYTF. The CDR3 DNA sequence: TGTGCCAGCAGTTCCAATTGGCGCCGGCAGACATCTCCGGGAGGCTACACCTTC.

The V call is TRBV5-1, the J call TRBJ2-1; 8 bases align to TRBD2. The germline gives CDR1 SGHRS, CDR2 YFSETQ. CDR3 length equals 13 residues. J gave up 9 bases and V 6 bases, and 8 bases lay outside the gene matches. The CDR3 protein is CASISAGAGEQFF. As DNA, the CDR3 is TGCGCCAGCATTTCAGCGGGAGCTGGTGAGCAGTTCTTC.

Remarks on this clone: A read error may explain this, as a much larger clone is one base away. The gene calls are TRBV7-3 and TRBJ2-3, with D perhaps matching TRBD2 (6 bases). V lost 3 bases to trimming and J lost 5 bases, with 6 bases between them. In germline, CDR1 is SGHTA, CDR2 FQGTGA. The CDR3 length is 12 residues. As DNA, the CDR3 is TGTGCCAGCAGCTTCGGGGGAGATACGCAGTATTTT. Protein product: CASSFGGDTQYF.

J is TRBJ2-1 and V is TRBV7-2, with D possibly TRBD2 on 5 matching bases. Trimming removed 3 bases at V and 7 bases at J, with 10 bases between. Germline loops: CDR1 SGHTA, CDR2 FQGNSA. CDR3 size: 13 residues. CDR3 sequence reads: CASSFTRINEQFF. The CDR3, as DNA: TGTGCCAGCAGCTTCACTAGGATTAATGAGCAGTTCTTC.

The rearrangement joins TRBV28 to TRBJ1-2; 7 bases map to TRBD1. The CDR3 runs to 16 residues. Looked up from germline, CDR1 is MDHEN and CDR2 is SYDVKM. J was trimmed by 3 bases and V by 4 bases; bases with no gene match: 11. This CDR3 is CASSSADRDPYYGYTF. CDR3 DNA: TGTGCCAGCAGTTCGGCTGACAGGGACCCCTACTATGGCTACACCTTC.

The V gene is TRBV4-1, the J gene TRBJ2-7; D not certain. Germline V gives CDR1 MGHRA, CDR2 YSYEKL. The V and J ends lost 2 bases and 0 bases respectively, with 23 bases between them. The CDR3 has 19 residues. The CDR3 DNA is TGCGCCAGCAGCCAATGGGCCCCCCAAAACAAGGGTTTCTCCTACGAGCAGTACTTC. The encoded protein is CASSQWAPQNKGFSYEQYF.